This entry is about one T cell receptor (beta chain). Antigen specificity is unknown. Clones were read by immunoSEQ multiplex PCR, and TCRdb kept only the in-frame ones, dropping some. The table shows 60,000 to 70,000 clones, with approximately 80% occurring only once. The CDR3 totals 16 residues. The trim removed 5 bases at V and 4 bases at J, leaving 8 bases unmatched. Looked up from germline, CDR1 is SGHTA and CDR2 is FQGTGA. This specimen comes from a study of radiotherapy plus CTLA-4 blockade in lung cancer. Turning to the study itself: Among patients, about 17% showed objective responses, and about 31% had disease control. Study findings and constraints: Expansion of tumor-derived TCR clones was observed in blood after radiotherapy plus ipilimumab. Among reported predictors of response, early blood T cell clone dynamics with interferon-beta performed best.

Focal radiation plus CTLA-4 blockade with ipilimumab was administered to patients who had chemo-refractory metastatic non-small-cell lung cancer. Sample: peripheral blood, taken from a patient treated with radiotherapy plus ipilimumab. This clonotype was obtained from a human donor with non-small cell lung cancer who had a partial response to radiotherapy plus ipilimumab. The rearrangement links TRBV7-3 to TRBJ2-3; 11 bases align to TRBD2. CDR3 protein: CASSPTSGSGADTQYF. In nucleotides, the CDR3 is TGTGCCAGCAGCCCCACTAGCGGGAGCGGGGCAGATACGCAGTATTTT. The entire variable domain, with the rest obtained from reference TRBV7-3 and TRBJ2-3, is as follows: GAGVSQTPSNKVTEKGKYVELRCDPISGHTALYWYRQSLGQGPEFLIYFQGTGAADDSGLPNDRFFAVRPEGSVSTLKIQRTERGDSAVYLCASSPTSGSGADTQYFGPGTRLTVL.